These 23 T cell receptor beta chains were all obtained from the same sample, sequenced in a study of vaccination and CD4 T cells after COVID-19. An Oncomine TCR Beta short-read assay was used to sequence the DNA from cultured CD4+ T cells. MiXCR, applied by TCRdb to the PCR reads, yields one record per CDR3 protein. Altogether around 11,000 distinct CDR3 sequences are present, under 30% being singletons, with the ten largest covering approximately 25%. Treatment here: roughly 10-day PBMC culture with coronavirus spike peptide pools or control peptides (ViraFEST assay). These receptors have no identified antigens. Material: CD4+ T cells from blood, cultured in vitro, obtained after SARS-CoV-2 vaccination. Every receptor here comes from a human donor who had recovered from COVID-19.

The sample holds a few counts of this clonotype. The rearrangement links TRBV19 to TRBJ2-7; 13 nucleotides match TRBD2. The CDR3 has 16 residues. Per the germline V gene, CDR1 is LNHDA and CDR2 is SQIVND (reference sequence). The V gene end was trimmed by 5 bases and the J gene end by 1 base; junction bases not matched to a gene: 5. Here the CDR3 DNA reads TGTGCCAGTAGTCCAGGGACTAGCGGGATTTCCTACGAGCAGTACTTC. Amino acids: CASSPGTSGISYEQYF.

This clonotype is categorized as medium-sized. The chain joins TRBV7-2 to TRBJ1-6; TRBD1 aligns across 8 bases. The junction had 9 bases not matched to a gene; V was cut back by 5 bases and J by 9 bases. Germline V gives CDR1 SGHTA, CDR2 FQGNSA. The CDR3 runs to 15 residues. The CDR3 region has the DNA TGTGCCAGCAGCAAGGACAGGGCGTTTGGTTCACCCCTCCACTTT. Protein: CASSKDRAFGSPLHF. Full variable domain (missing parts from reference TRBV7-2 and TRBJ1-6): GAGVSQSPSNKVTEKGKDVELRCDPISGHTALYWYRQSLGQGLEFLIYFQGNSAPDKSGLPSDRFSAERTGGSVSTLTIQRTQQEDSAVYLCASSKDRAFGSPLHFGNGTRLTVT.

This rearrangement joins TRBV28 to TRBJ1-2; 9 bases line up with TRBD1. Germline loops: CDR1 MDHEN, CDR2 SYDVKM. V gave up 3 bases and J gave up 5 bases; unmatched junction bases: 7. The CDR3 covers 15 residues. Here the CDR3 reads CASSFPTGGHYGYTF. Written as DNA, the CDR3 is TGTGCCAGCAGTTTCCCGACAGGGGGACATTATGGCTACACCTTC.

This rearrangement joins TRBV28 to TRBJ1-6; weak D call: TRBD1 (5 bases). With 3 bases removed from V and 5 bases from J, the gap between germline ends came to 11 bases. The CDR3 consists of 15 residues. CDR1 and CDR2 from the germline V gene are MDHEN and SYDVKM. The DNA for the CDR3 is TGTGCCAGCAGTTTTCCAGGGTTACATAATTCACCCCTCCACTTT. It codes for CASSFPGLHNSPLHF. The full variable domain, its missing parts supplied by reference TRBV28 and TRBJ1-6, is DVKVTQSSRYLVKRTGEKVFLECVQDMDHENMFWYRQDPGLGLRLIYFSYDVKMKEKGDIPEGYSVSREKKERFSLILESASTNQTSMYLCASSFPGLHNSPLHFGNGTRLTVT.

This rearrangement joins TRBV11-1 to TRBJ1-2; TRBD1 aligns across 10 bases. CDR3 length: 13 residues. Per the germline V gene, CDR1 is SGHAT and CDR2 is FQDESV (reference sequence). After removal of 5 bases from V and 7 bases from J, the junction contained 4 bases not matched to a gene. The CDR3 loop reads CASSPGQGFGYTF. CDR3 bases: TGTGCCAGCAGCCCGGGACAGGGGTTTGGCTACACCTTC.

This clonotype is classed as medium-sized. V and J are TRBV28 and TRBJ1-5, with 8 positions matching TRBD1. Germline V gives CDR1 MDHEN, CDR2 SYDVKM. Losses at the gene ends were 4 bases for V and 7 bases for J; bases not matched to a gene: 12. The CDR3 consists of 16 residues. CDR3 coding DNA: TGTGCCAGCAGTTACTCCGGACAGGGCTTGGGGCAGCCCCAGCATTTT. Residues: CASSYSGQGLGQPQHF.

By sample fraction, this clonotype is medium-sized. The chain carries TRBV19 and TRBJ2-7; 10 positions agree with TRBD1. The CDR3 covers 13 residues. Losses at the gene ends were 5 bases for V and 3 bases for J; bases not matched to a gene: 1. Per the germline V gene, CDR1 is LNHDA and CDR2 is SQIVND (reference sequence). The CDR3: CASSRTGGYEQYF. The CDR3 region has the DNA TGTGCCAGTAGTCGGACAGGGGGCTACGAGCAGTACTTC.

This clonotype is classed as hyperexpanded. The chain recombines TRBV21-1 with TRBJ2-7; the table gives TRBD1 as D, unverified against the DNA. TRBV21-1 is recorded as a pseudogene. This CDR3 is built from 15 residues. CDR3 nucleotides: TGTGCCAGCAGCACACGACAGGGTTGTTTCCACGAGCAGTACTTC. Amino acids: CASSTRQGCFHEQYF.

This clonotype has just a few counts. The chain carries TRBV19 and TRBJ2-7; D ambiguous. Germline V gene sequence: CDR1 LNHDA, CDR2 SQIVND (reference sequence). The CDR3 loop spans 15 amino acids. V lost 3 bases, J lost 4 bases, and 16 bases lay in between. This chain's CDR3 is CASSMHGRRGYEQYF. Here the CDR3 DNA reads TGTGCCAGTAGTATGCACGGACGTCGTGGGTACGAGCAGTACTTC.

The rearrangement joins TRBV7-9 to TRBJ2-5; the D gene is possibly TRBD2 (6 bases). CDR1 SEHNR and CDR2 FQNEAQ come from the germline V gene (reference sequence). This CDR3 has 15 amino acids. Trimming took off 5 bases at V and 3 bases at J, with 16 bases between the two ends. The CDR3 protein is CASSPFSGAEETQYF. The CDR3 DNA reads as TGTGCCAGCAGCCCCTTTAGCGGAGCGGAAGAGACCCAGTACTTC.

V gene TRBV19 combines with J gene TRBJ1-2; D remains unclear. The germline gives CDR1 LNHDA, CDR2 SQIVND (reference sequence). This CDR3 comprises 13 residues. The ends were cut back, 3 bases at V and 8 bases at J, with 13 bases in the middle. CDR3 amino acids: CASSIEDSRGYTF. CDR3 nucleotide sequence: TGTGCCAGTAGTATTGAGGACTCTAGGGGCTACACCTTC.

This chain joins TRBV27 and TRBJ2-5; D gene unclear. Trimming removed 0 bases at V and 3 bases at J, with 5 bases between. The CDR3 consists of 13 residues. From germline, CDR1 is MNHEY and CDR2 SMNVEV (reference sequence). CDR3 DNA: TGTGCCAGCAGTTTATCCAGAGAAGAGACCCAGTACTTC. This sequence encodes CASSLSREETQYF.

The chain recombines TRBV20-1 with TRBJ1-2; 10 positions match TRBD1. V shed 5 bases and J 6 bases; nucleotides not matched to a gene: 9. The germline V gene has CDR1 DFQATT and CDR2 SNEGSKA (reference sequence). The CDR3 totals 14 residues. The CDR3, as DNA: TGCAGTGCTCAGACGACGACAGGGGGCGATGGCTACACCTTC. Translated, it gives CSAQTTTGGDGYTF.

CDR3 nucleotides: TGTGCCAGCAGTGAAAGCGGGAGGACCTACGAGCAGTACTTC. Its translation is CASSESGRTYEQYF. This sequence joins TRBV6-1 and TRBJ2-7; TRBD2 aligns across 9 bases. The CDR3 has 14 residues. The germline CDR1 and CDR2 sequences are MNHNS and SASEGT. The trim removed 2 bases at V and 2 bases at J, leaving 1 base unmatched.

With respect to this clonotype: An end of the junction differs from the germline gene, which may be a read error. The chain combines TRBV20-1 with TRBJ1-1; no reliable D call. The CDR3 consists of 12 residues. CDR1 is DFQATT and CDR2 is SNEGSKA in the germline V gene (reference sequence). CDR3 sequence (DNA): TGCAGTACTAGAGATCTCGGCCTAGGGGCTTTCTTT. Translation gives CSTRDLGLGAFF.

This clonotype was seen more than once but under ten times. The V and J genes are TRBV6-1 and TRBJ1-1; 10 bases align to TRBD1. The ends lost 5 bases at V and 5 bases at J; junction bases unmatched: 11. CDR3 length: 16 residues. Germline lookup yields CDR1 MNHNS and CDR2 SASEGT. The CDR3 is CASSMDRGMRGTEAFF. Written as DNA, the CDR3 is TGTGCCAGCAGTATGGACAGGGGGATGAGGGGAACTGAAGCTTTCTTT.

V and J are TRBV6-1 and TRBJ1-2, with TRBD1 identical over 9 bases. V lost 3 bases and J lost 3; bases outside the gene matches: 2. Germline CDR1 MNHNS, CDR2 SASEGT. The CDR3 loop spans 14 amino acids. CDR3 region: CASSDGTGYYGYTF. For the CDR3, the DNA is TGTGCCAGCAGTGACGGGACAGGGTACTATGGCTACACCTTC.

The CDR3 here is CASRASGSSTDTQYF. CDR3 nucleotides: TGTGCCAGCAGGGCTAGCGGATCGAGCACAGATACGCAGTATTTT. The chain combines TRBV6-1 with TRBJ2-3; 7 nucleotides align to TRBD2. Trimming cost V 6 bases and J 0 bases; bases outside gene matches: 6. The germline V gene encodes CDR1 MNHNS and CDR2 SASEGT. This CDR3 comprises 15 residues.

V and J are TRBV19 and TRBJ1-1; maybe TRBD1 (6 bases). There are 13 residues in the CDR3. V was cut by 5 bases and J by 0 bases, with 7 bases left in between. CDR1 and CDR2 from the germline V gene are LNHDA and SQIVND (reference sequence). The CDR3 region is CASSRGLNTEAFF. CDR3 nucleotides: TGTGCCAGTAGTCGGGGGCTGAACACTGAAGCTTTCTTT.

This clonotype turned up a few times. The chain links TRBV6-1 to TRBJ1-6, with TRBD1 identical over 7 bases. This CDR3 has 14 residues. V lost 6 bases to trimming and J lost 2 bases; unmatched junction nucleotides: 1. The V gene's germline CDR1 is MNHNS and CDR2 SASEGT. The DNA of the CDR3 is TGTGCCAGCAGGGGGACAGCCTATAATTCACCCCTCCACTTT. Amino acid sequence: CASRGTAYNSPLHF.

This chain joins TRBV11-2 and TRBJ2-7; the D gene is possibly TRBD1 (5 bases). This CDR3 comprises 14 residues. Trimming removed 2 bases from V and 0 bases from J, with 8 bases in between. Germline V gene data show CDR1 as SGHAT and CDR2 as FQNNGV. CDR3 region: CASSLQGISYEQYF. The CDR3, as DNA: TGTGCCAGCAGCTTACAGGGAATCTCCTACGAGCAGTACTTC.

The chain links TRBV28 to TRBJ1-5, with a weak D call TRBD1 (5 bases). Deletions cut 5 bases from V and 7 bases from J, with 21 bases between. The CDR3 contains 16 residues. CDR1 and CDR2 from the germline V gene are MDHEN and SYDVKM. The CDR3 here is CASSLEGSRGWQPQHF. The DNA of the CDR3 is TGTGCCAGCAGTCTAGAAGGTTCTAGGGGATGGCAGCCCCAGCATTTT. Full variable domain (outside the CDR3, taken from reference TRBV28 and TRBJ1-5): DVKVTQSSRYLVKRTGEKVFLECVQDMDHENMFWYRQDPGLGLRLIYFSYDVKMKEKGDIPEGYSVSREKKERFSLILESASTNQTSMYLCASSLEGSRGWQPQHFGDGTRLSIL.

This clonotype was seen a handful of times. The J gene is TRBJ2-1, the V gene TRBV4-1; 11 bases map to TRBD2. Germline CDR1 and CDR2: MGHRA and YSYEKL. This CDR3 contains 19 residues. J lost 5 bases, V lost 1 base, and 13 bases had no gene match. CDR3 coding DNA: TGCGCCAGCAGCCAAGCCGGACTAGCGGGCCTGACCGACAACAATGAGCAGTTCTTC. Protein sequence: CASSQAGLAGLTDNNEQFF.